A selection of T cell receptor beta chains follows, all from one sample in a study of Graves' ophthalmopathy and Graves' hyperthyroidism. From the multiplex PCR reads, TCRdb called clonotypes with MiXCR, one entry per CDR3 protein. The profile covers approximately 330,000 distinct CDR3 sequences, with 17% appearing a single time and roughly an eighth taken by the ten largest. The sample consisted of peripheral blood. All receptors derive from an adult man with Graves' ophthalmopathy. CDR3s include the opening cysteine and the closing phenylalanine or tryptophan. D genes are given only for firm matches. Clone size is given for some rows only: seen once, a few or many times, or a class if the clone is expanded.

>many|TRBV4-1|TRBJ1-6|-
CASSQDLARVGSPLHF
TGCGCCAGCAGCCAAGATCTGGCCAGGGTGGGATCACCCCTCCACTTT
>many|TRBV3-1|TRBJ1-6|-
CASSRGLGARNSPLHF
TGTGCCAGCAGCCGGGGCCTGGGAGCGAGGAATTCACCCCTCCACTTT
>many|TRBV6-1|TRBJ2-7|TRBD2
CASSFSGRGDYEQYF
TGTGCCAGCAGCTTTAGCGGGAGGGGAGACTACGAGCAGTACTTC
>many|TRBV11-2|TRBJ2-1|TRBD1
CASSLGSRKGAADEQFF
TGTGCCAGCAGCTTAGGTTCCCGGAAGGGGGCAGCGGATGAGCAGTTCTTC
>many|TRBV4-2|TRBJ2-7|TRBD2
CASSHTKGLAELTGDCEQYF
TGTGCCAGCAGCCATACTAAGGGACTAGCGGAACTAACGGGCGACTGCGAGCAGTACTTC
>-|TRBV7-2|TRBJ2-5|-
CASSAKLLYQETQYF
TGTGCCAGCAGCGCGAAACTTCTGTACCAAGAGACCCAGTACTTC
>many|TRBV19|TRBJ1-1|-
CASNGQPENTEAFF
TGTGCCAGTAATGGCCAGCCAGAGAACACTGAAGCTTTCTTT
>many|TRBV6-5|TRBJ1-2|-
CASRRYLYGYTF
TGTGCCAGCAGGAGGTATCTCTATGGCTACACCTTC
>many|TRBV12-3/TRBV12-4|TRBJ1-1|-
CASSFERNTEAFF
TGTGCCAGCAGTTTTGAGAGAAACACTGAAGCTTTCTTT
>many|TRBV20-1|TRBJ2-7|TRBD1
CSANSGTGAEQYF
TGCAGTGCTAACTCCGGGACAGGGGCCGAGCAGTACTTC
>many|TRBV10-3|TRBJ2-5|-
CAISDVQDKETQYF
TGTGCCATCAGTGATGTCCAGGACAAAGAGACCCAGTACTTC
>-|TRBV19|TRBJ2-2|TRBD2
CAIAQGRDTGELFF
TGTGCCATCGCTCAAGGGAGGGACACCGGGGAGCTGTTTTTT
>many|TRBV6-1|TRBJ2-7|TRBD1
CASSGTGFSYEQYF
TGTGCCAGCAGCGGGACAGGGTTCTCCTACGAGCAGTACTTC
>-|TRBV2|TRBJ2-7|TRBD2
CASSVPAVTSGRASEQYF
TGTGCCAGCAGTGTGCCTGCGGTGACTAGCGGGAGGGCCTCCGAGCAGTACTTC
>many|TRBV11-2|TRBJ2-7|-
CASSNAGGQYF
TGTGCCAGCAGCAACGCCGGAGGGCAGTACTTC
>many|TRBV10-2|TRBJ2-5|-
CASRGLTFTGRQETQYF
TGCGCCAGCAGGGGATTAACCTTCACGGGTCGACAAGAGACCCAGTACTTC
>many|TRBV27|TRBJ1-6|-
CASSSHELANSPLHF
TGTGCCAGCAGTTCCCACGAGCTGGCTAATTCACCCCTCCACTTT
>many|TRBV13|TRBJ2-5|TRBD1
CASNLQGDGRETQYF
TGTGCCAGCAACCTACAGGGGGATGGAAGAGAGACCCAGTACTTC
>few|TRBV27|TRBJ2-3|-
CASSSIGTSTDTQYF
TGTGCCAGCAGTTCCATCGGGACTAGCACAGATACGCAGTATTTT
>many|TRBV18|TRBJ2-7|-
CASSPGRQGRYEQYF
TGTGCCAGCTCACCGGGGAGGCAGGGGAGGTACGAGCAGTACTTC
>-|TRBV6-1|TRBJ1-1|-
CASSEAVITQYRNTEAFF
TGTGCCAGCAGTGAAGCCGTCATCACACAGTACCGCAACACTGAAGCTTTCTTT
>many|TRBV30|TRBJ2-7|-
CAWSKRFTGTHSYEQYF
TGTGCCTGGAGTAAGCGCTTTACCGGGACGCACTCCTACGAGCAGTACTTC
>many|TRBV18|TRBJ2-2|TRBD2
CASSPGLDWTGELFF
TGTGCCAGCTCACCGGGACTAGACTGGACCGGGGAGCTGTTTTTT
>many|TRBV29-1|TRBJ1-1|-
CSCRDSGEAFF
TGCAGCTGCCGAGACTCGGGGGAAGCTTTCTTT
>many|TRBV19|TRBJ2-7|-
CASSPGAERRRYSYEQYF
TGTGCCAGTAGTCCCGGGGCTGAGCGGAGGCGGTACTCCTACGAGCAGTACTTC
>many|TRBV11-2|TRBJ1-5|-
CASSHGWRDSNLPQHF
TGTGCCAGCAGCCACGGGTGGCGCGATAGCAATCTGCCCCAGCATTTT
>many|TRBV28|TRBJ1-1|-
CASLSVNTEAFF
TGTGCCAGCCTTTCTGTTAACACTGAAGCTTTCTTT
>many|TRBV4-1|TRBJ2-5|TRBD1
CASSHRIQGETQYF
TGCGCCAGCAGCCATAGGATACAGGGGGAGACCCAGTACTTC
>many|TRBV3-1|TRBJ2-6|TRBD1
CASSQDLRGQLGGANVLTF
TGTGCCAGCAGCCAAGATCTGAGGGGACAGCTCGGCGGGGCCAACGTCCTGACTTTC
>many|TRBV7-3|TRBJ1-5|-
CASSLTRTRGSQPQHF
TGTGCCAGCAGCTTAACCCGGACTAGGGGGTCTCAGCCCCAGCATTTT
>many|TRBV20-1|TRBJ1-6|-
CSAREGGSYNSPLHF
TGCAGTGCTAGAGAAGGGGGCTCCTATAATTCACCCCTCCACTTT
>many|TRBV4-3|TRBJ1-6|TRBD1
CTSSQDLGQGDSPLHF
TGCACCAGCAGCCAAGATCTGGGACAGGGAGATTCACCCCTCCACTTT
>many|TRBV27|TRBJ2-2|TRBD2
CASRDAGLAGGELFF
TGTGCCAGCCGAGATGCCGGACTAGCCGGCGGGGAGCTGTTTTTT
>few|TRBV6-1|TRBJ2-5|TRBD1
CASTRGQGPGEETQYF
TGTGCCAGCACCCGAGGACAGGGGCCGGGAGAAGAGACCCAGTACTTC
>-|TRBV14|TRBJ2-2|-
CASSRDWQPTGELFF
TGTGCCAGCAGCCGAGATTGGCAGCCAACCGGGGAGCTGTTTTTT
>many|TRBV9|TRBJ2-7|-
CASSGTAEQYF
TGTGCCAGCAGCGGGACAGCCGAGCAGTACTTC
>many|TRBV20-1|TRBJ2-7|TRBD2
CSAISTSGRSNYEQYF
TGCAGTGCTATCAGTACTAGCGGGAGGTCCAACTACGAGCAGTACTTC
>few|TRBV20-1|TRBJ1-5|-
CSAGQRSNQPQHF
TGCAGTGCCGGACAGCGGAGCAATCAGCCCCAGCATTTT
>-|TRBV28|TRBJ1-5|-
CASSLTRSTNQPQHF
TGTGCCAGCTCCCTCACCAGGAGTACCAATCAGCCCCAGCATTTT
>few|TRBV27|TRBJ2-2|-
CASSFGRFEDTGELFF
TGTGCCAGCAGTTTTGGGAGATTCGAAGACACCGGGGAGCTGTTTTTT
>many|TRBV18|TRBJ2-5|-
CASSPEITQYF
TGTGCCAGCTCACCCGAAATCACCCAGTACTTC
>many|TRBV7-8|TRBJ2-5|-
CASSWDGVWTQYF
TGTGCCAGCAGCTGGGACGGTGTATGGACCCAGTACTTC
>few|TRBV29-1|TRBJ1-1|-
CSVAPFVGGFTEAFF
TGCAGCGTTGCCCCCTTTGTGGGGGGATTCACTGAAGCTTTCTTT
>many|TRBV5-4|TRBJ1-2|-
CASSSAGMGGYTF
TGTGCCAGCAGCTCCGCGGGGATGGGGGGCTACACCTTC
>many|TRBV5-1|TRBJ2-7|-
CASSLAARNYEQYF
TGCGCCAGCAGCTTGGCCGCACGGAACTACGAGCAGTACTTC
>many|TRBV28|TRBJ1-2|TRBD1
CASSSGQGSYGYTF
TGTGCCAGCAGTTCGGGACAGGGTAGTTATGGCTACACCTTC
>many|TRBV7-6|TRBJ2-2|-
CASTPGSGELFF
TGTGCCAGCACCCCAGGGTCCGGGGAGCTGTTTTTT